The 26 T cell receptor beta chains below were found in one sample sequenced in a study of HIV-infected patients and healthy controls. Via MiXCR, TCRdb re-called the 5' RACE reads, giving one row per CDR3 protein. The data hold 60,000 to 70,000 distinct CDR3 sequences, with 15% to 20% observed a single time. The source material was CD4+ T cells from blood. These receptors were taken from a human donor in good health.

This clonotype appeared many times. The rearrangement links TRBV12-3 or TRBV12-4 to TRBJ2-5; D is uncertain. The CDR3 is made up of 15 amino acids. Trimming left V 3 bases short and J 0 bases short, with 11 bases between. The CDR3 DNA is TGTGCCAGCAGTTTTGGGCAGACGTACCAAGAGACCCAGTACTTC. It codes for CASSFGQTYQETQYF.

The genes are TRBV13 and TRBJ1-1; 10 nucleotides align to TRBD1. There are 15 residues in the CDR3. V gave up 3 bases and J gave up 11 bases; unmatched junction bases: 12. Germline CDR1 is PRHDT and CDR2 is FYEKMQ (reference sequence). The CDR3 bases are TGTGCCAGCAGCTTTGAGACAGGGGGCGCATCAGGGGCTTTCTTT. It codes for CASSFETGGASGAFF.

The CDR3 reads CASSPPTAADTQYF. As DNA, the CDR3 is TGTGCCAGCTCACCACCGACGGCCGCGGATACGCAGTATTTT. The chain joins TRBV18 to TRBJ2-3; no clear D. Trimming stripped 0 bases from V and 6 bases from J, with 10 bases between. The CDR3 has 14 amino acids. Germline values: CDR1 KGHSH, CDR2 LQKENI.

This chain links TRBV5-6 with TRBJ2-2; D assignment may be TRBD1 or TRBD2 (5 bases each). CDR3 length: 14 residues. Germline CDR1 SGHDT, CDR2 YYEEEE. Trimming cost V 1 base and J 4 bases, with 8 bases left between them. The CDR3 here is CASSLRGVTGELFF. CDR3 nucleotides: TGTGCCAGCAGCTTGCGAGGGGTCACCGGGGAGCTGTTTTTT.

In its sample, this clonotype was seen a few times. CDR3 in DNA: TGTGCCAGCAGCTTAGGAGGAGGGTACGCTGGTTCACCCCTCCACTTT. Its translation is CASSLGGGYAGSPLHF. The chain carries TRBV7-2 and TRBJ1-6; unclear D gene. In germline, CDR1 is SGHTA, CDR2 FQGNSA. V gave up 1 base and J gave up 9 bases, with 16 bases separating them. The CDR3 runs to 16 residues.

Ten or more counts support this clonotype. This chain connects TRBV20-1 to TRBJ1-5; D may be TRBD1 (6 bases). CDR3 length equals 13 residues. Trimming stripped 1 base from V and 7 bases from J, with 11 bases between. Germline V gene sequence: CDR1 DFQATT, CDR2 SNEGSKA (reference sequence). The CDR3 spells CSARATGYQPQHF. The CDR3 DNA reads as TGCAGTGCTAGAGCTACAGGGTACCAGCCCCAGCATTTT.

The chain uses TRBV30 and TRBJ1-4; 7 nucleotides line up with TRBD1. Trimming at V came to 2 bases and at J to 4 bases, leaving 7 bases not matched to a gene. Germline-derived CDR1 and CDR2 are GTSNPN and SVGIG (reference sequence). The CDR3 has 15 amino acids. The CDR3 protein is CAWSITDRLNEKLFF. The CDR3 DNA reads TGTGCCTGGAGTATAACGGACAGGCTTAATGAAAAACTGTTTTTT.

This clonotype was counted only a few times. The chain carries TRBV6-1 and TRBJ1-6; 7 bases line up with TRBD1. CDR1 is MNHNS, CDR2 SASEGT, per germline. CDR3 length equals 18 residues. V lost 5 bases to trimming and J lost 4 bases; unmatched junction nucleotides: 14. CDR3 region: CASSSPKSTGNYNSPLHF. DNA for the CDR3: TGTGCCAGCAGTTCGCCAAAATCGACAGGGAATTATAATTCACCCCTCCACTTT.

This clonotype was seen repeatedly, ten times or more. The rearrangement joins TRBV20-1 to TRBJ1-1; D uncertain. CDR3 size: 15 residues. The V end was cut by 0 bases, the J end by 6 bases, with 17 bases between. In germline, CDR1 is DFQATT, CDR2 SNEGSKA (reference sequence). CDR3 region: CSARDPKAATPEAFF. The DNA of the CDR3 is TGCAGTGCTAGAGATCCAAAGGCCGCCACCCCTGAAGCTTTCTTT.

This clonotype was observed a few times. The CDR3 region is CASSYAGGYEQFF. In DNA, the CDR3 is TGTGCCAGCAGTTACGCAGGGGGCTATGAGCAGTTCTTC. The rearrangement joins TRBV6-6 to TRBJ2-1, with TRBD1 identical over 8 bases. Germline-derived CDR1 and CDR2 are MNHNY and SVGAGI (reference sequence). V shed 2 bases and J 8 bases; nucleotides not matched to a gene: 2. CDR3 size: 13 residues.

This clonotype counts as medium-sized. The V call is TRBV4-2, the J call TRBJ2-7, with D possibly TRBD1 on 6 matching bases. The germline V gene encodes CDR1 LGHNA and CDR2 YNFKEQ. Deletions cut 4 bases from V and 3 bases from J, with 10 bases between. CDR3 length: 13 residues. In DNA, the CDR3 is TGTGCCAGCAGCCCAGGGGCAGGCTACGAGCAGTACTTC. Protein: CASSPGAGYEQYF.

The CDR3 sequence is CASSSGHRDQGTEAFF. CDR3 DNA: TGTGCCAGCTCATCGGGACACAGGGACCAGGGCACTGAAGCTTTCTTT. The V call is TRBV18, the J call TRBJ1-1; maybe TRBD1 (6 bases). Germline CDR1 reads KGHSH; CDR2 reads LQKENI. The CDR3 has 16 amino acids. V lost 5 bases, J lost 4 bases, and 20 bases lay in between. Using reference TRBV18 and TRBJ1-1 for the parts outside the CDR3, the full variable domain is NAGVMQNPRHLVRRRGQEARLRCSPMKGHSHVYWYRQLPEEGLKFMVYLQKENIIDESGMPKERFSAEFPKEGPSILRIQQVVRGDSAAYFCASSSGHRDQGTEAFFGQGTRLTVV.

This clonotype was detected ten times or more. The CDR3 region is CASSLGLAGYADTQYF. The CDR3 nucleotides read TGCGCCAGCAGTCTCGGACTAGCGGGATATGCAGATACGCAGTATTTT. The chain has TRBV5-1 and TRBJ2-3, with 12 positions matching TRBD2. This CDR3 is built from 16 residues. Germline V gene sequence: CDR1 SGHRS, CDR2 YFSETQ. With 5 bases clipped from V and 4 bases from J, the junction kept 8 bases outside the gene matches.

This clonotype occurred many times. The V call is TRBV7-9, the J call TRBJ1-1; 8 bases line up with TRBD1. There are 14 residues in the CDR3. With 5 bases clipped from V and 4 bases from J, the junction kept 6 bases outside the gene matches. Germline CDR1 and CDR2: SEHNR and FQNEAQ (reference sequence). The CDR3 coding sequence is TGTGCCAGCAGCCCAGGGGGCAAGGGCACTGAAGCTTTCTTT. Its translation: CASSPGGKGTEAFF. Full variable domain (rest looked up from reference TRBV7-9 and TRBJ1-1): DTGVSQNPRHKITKRGQNVTFRCDPISEHNRLYWYRQTLGQGPEFLTYFQNEAQLEKSRLLSDRFSAERPKGSFSTLEIQRTEQGDSAMYLCASSPGGKGTEAFFGQGTRLTVV.

This clonotype was counted a few times. The CDR3 region has the DNA TGTGCCAGCAGTCCCCTTCGGACAGGGGGCCAGTACGAGCAGTACTTC. Translation gives CASSPLRTGGQYEQYF. V is TRBV6-5 and J is TRBJ2-7; 11 bases match TRBD1. The V gene end was trimmed by 5 bases and the J gene end by 4 bases; junction bases not matched to a gene: 10. CDR1 is MNHEY, CDR2 SVGAGI, per germline. This CDR3 is 16 amino acids long.

This clonotype has at least ten counts. This chain joins TRBV7-2 and TRBJ1-1; D remains ambiguous. The V and J ends lost 8 bases and 1 base respectively, with 23 bases between them. CDR1 and CDR2 from the germline V gene are SGHTA and FQGNSA. This CDR3 has 17 amino acids. The CDR3 region has the DNA TGTGCCAGCGTAAGAACCCAACATTGGGGAACGAACACTGAAGCTTTCTTT. Encoded protein: CASVRTQHWGTNTEAFF.

This clonotype was counted a few times. J is TRBJ2-7 and V is TRBV3-1; 10 nucleotides match TRBD2. Trimming took 7 bases from V and 2 from J; bases not matched to a gene: 2. Germline values: CDR1 LGHDT, CDR2 YNNKEL (reference sequence). This CDR3 has 13 residues. This CDR3 is CASTGLAPYEQYF. The CDR3 nucleotides read TGTGCCAGCACGGGACTAGCGCCCTACGAGCAGTACTTC.

This clonotype was seen repeatedly, ten times or more. The chain has TRBV10-3 and TRBJ2-3; tentatively, D is TRBD2 (6 bases). CDR1 and CDR2 from the germline V gene are ENHRY and SYGVKD. Trimming cost V 6 bases and J 0 bases, with 16 bases left between them. There are 16 residues in the CDR3. CDR3 in DNA: TGTGCCATCAGGCCGGGACTGCGCTCTAGCACAGATACGCAGTATTTT. It is translated as CAIRPGLRSSTDTQYF.

In this sample, this clonotype turned up a few times. V usage is TRBV18 and J usage is TRBJ1-1; 7 positions agree with TRBD1. Unmatched junction bases numbered 7, after V lost 1 base and J lost 5 bases. The CDR3 contains 15 residues. The germline V gene has CDR1 KGHSH and CDR2 LQKENI. The CDR3 sequence: CASSPLGTVSTEAFF. The CDR3 DNA sequence: TGTGCCAGCTCACCACTCGGGACAGTATCAACTGAAGCTTTCTTT.

The chain is built from TRBV19 and TRBJ1-1; D remains ambiguous. CDR3 length equals 13 residues. V dropped 3 bases and J dropped 2 bases, with 7 bases sitting between them. Germline CDR1 and CDR2: LNHDA and SQIVND (reference sequence). CDR3 residues: CASSMADNTEAFF. The CDR3 DNA reads TGTGCCAGTAGTATGGCAGATAACACTGAAGCTTTCTTT.

In its sample, this clonotype was seen many times. This rearrangement joins TRBV5-1 to TRBJ1-5; D is undetermined. The CDR3 contains 13 residues. Germline lookup yields CDR1 SGHRS and CDR2 YFSETQ. V shed 1 base and J shed 2 bases, with 4 bases lying between them. Here the CDR3 DNA reads TGCGCCAGCAGCTTGCAGGGCAATCAGCCCCAGCATTTT. Translated, it gives CASSLQGNQPQHF.

This clonotype was seen many times. At one end the junction does not follow the germline gene, possibly because of a read error. The J gene is TRBJ1-5, the V gene TRBV7-7; D remains unclear. The CDR3 spans 14 residues. Germline V gene data show CDR1 as SSHAT and CDR2 as FNYEAQ (reference sequence). CDR3 sequence reads: CASSLVSGRQPQHF. The DNA of the CDR3 is TGTGCTAGCAGCTTAGTTTCCGGGCGCCAGCCCCAGCATTTT. Together with reference TRBV7-7 and TRBJ1-5, the CDR3 gives the full variable domain: GAGVSQSPRYKVTKRGQDVTLRCDPISSHATLYWYQQALGQGPEFLTYFNYEAQPDKSGLPSDRFSAERPEGSISTLTIQRTEQRDSAMYRCASSLVSGRQPQHFGDGTRLSIL.

This clonotype came up a few times. V is TRBV19 and J is TRBJ1-6; 8 positions match TRBD1. Germline CDR1 is LNHDA and CDR2 is SQIVND (reference sequence). CDR3 size: 14 residues. The ends lost 3 bases at V and 8 bases at J; junction bases unmatched: 3. The CDR3 DNA sequence: TGTGCCAGTAGTATTGGACAGGGATATTCACCCCTCCACTTT. It translates to CASSIGQGYSPLHF. The full variable domain, rest sourced from reference TRBV19 and TRBJ1-6, is DGGITQSPKYLFRKEGQNVTLSCEQNLNHDAMYWYRQDPGQGLRLIYYSQIVNDFQKGDIAEGYSVSREKKESFPLTVTSAQKNPTAFYLCASSIGQGYSPLHFGNGTRLTVT.

This clonotype has only a few counts. The chain recombines TRBV3-1 with TRBJ2-1, with D possibly being TRBD2 (6 bases). Germline assignment: CDR1 LGHDT and CDR2 YNNKEL (reference sequence). V lost 4 bases, J lost 10 bases, and 14 bases lay in between. The CDR3 totals 13 residues. CDR3 protein: CASSPSHSGEQFF. The CDR3, as DNA: TGTGCCAGCAGCCCGAGTCACAGCGGGGAGCAGTTCTTC.

This clonotype was recorded many times. The chain links TRBV2 to TRBJ2-1; no clear D gene. V was clipped by 4 bases and J by 6 bases, with 19 bases between them. CDR3 length: 16 amino acids. CDR1 is SNHLY, CDR2 FYNNEI, per germline. CDR3 nucleotide sequence: TGTGCCAGCAGTGTCGGAACGTCACGGTTGGTCAATGAGCAGTTCTTC. Translation gives CASSVGTSRLVNEQFF.

This clonotype was seen at least ten times. The chain has TRBV12-3 or TRBV12-4 and TRBJ2-5; 7 bases agree with TRBD1. The CDR3 extends over 15 amino acids. Trimming at V came to 6 bases and at J to 4 bases, leaving 11 bases not matched to a gene. The DNA of the CDR3 is TGTGCCAGCAGGAGACAGGGAGAGGGGCGAGAGACCCAGTACTTC. Translation: CASRRQGEGRETQYF.